The clone carrying this T cell receptor (beta chain) was picked up one time. The sample comes from a study of blood T cell repertoires in COVID-19. Germline V gene sequence: CDR1 SGHAT, CDR2 FQNNGV. V dropped 0 bases and J dropped 4 bases, with 15 bases sitting between them. There are 17 residues in the CDR3. Sequencing used immunoSEQ multiplex PCR; TCRdb keeps in-frame clones, though not all of them. The table shows fewer than 700,000 clones, with roughly nine tenths occurring only once. The gene calls are TRBV11-2 and TRBJ1-4; TRBD1 might be the D (6 bases). The origin of this receptor is a woman in her forties or fifties with COVID-19, enrolled during active disease. Sequencing was done on a sample of peripheral blood. The CDR3 region is CASSLDFGQNLNEKLFF. The DNA of the CDR3 is TGTGCCAGCAGCTTAGACTTCGGACAGAATCTTAATGAAAAACTGTTTTTT.